Sequencing of this T cell receptor (beta chain) was carried out in a study of cytomegalovirus exposure and HLA in healthy donors. General study points: Analysis was performed later, and it showed HLA-associated TCR beta chains to be more clonally expanded than equally common others.

The CDR3 runs 16 residues. Germline trimming cut 2 bases from V and 2 bases from J; bases unmatched to any gene: 8. CDR1 is SGHTS, CDR2 YDEGEE, per germline. A remark on this clone: The antigen is not known.

The study ran its PCR with 60 Vbeta and 13 Jbeta primers. Sequencing was performed with immunoSEQ multiplex PCR; in TCRdb, only in-frame clones are kept and a portion is missing. This sample has fewer than 150,000 clones, with about 78% found just once. The origin of this receptor is a middle-aged man in good health and CMV-seropositive. The V and J genes are TRBV5-8 and TRBJ2-3, with TRBD1 matching over 7 bases. Sequenced: PBMCs. In DNA form, the CDR3 reads TGTGCCAGCAGCTTTAGGGGGCAAAGACTCACAGATACGCAGTATTTT. Its protein is CASSFRGQRLTDTQYF.